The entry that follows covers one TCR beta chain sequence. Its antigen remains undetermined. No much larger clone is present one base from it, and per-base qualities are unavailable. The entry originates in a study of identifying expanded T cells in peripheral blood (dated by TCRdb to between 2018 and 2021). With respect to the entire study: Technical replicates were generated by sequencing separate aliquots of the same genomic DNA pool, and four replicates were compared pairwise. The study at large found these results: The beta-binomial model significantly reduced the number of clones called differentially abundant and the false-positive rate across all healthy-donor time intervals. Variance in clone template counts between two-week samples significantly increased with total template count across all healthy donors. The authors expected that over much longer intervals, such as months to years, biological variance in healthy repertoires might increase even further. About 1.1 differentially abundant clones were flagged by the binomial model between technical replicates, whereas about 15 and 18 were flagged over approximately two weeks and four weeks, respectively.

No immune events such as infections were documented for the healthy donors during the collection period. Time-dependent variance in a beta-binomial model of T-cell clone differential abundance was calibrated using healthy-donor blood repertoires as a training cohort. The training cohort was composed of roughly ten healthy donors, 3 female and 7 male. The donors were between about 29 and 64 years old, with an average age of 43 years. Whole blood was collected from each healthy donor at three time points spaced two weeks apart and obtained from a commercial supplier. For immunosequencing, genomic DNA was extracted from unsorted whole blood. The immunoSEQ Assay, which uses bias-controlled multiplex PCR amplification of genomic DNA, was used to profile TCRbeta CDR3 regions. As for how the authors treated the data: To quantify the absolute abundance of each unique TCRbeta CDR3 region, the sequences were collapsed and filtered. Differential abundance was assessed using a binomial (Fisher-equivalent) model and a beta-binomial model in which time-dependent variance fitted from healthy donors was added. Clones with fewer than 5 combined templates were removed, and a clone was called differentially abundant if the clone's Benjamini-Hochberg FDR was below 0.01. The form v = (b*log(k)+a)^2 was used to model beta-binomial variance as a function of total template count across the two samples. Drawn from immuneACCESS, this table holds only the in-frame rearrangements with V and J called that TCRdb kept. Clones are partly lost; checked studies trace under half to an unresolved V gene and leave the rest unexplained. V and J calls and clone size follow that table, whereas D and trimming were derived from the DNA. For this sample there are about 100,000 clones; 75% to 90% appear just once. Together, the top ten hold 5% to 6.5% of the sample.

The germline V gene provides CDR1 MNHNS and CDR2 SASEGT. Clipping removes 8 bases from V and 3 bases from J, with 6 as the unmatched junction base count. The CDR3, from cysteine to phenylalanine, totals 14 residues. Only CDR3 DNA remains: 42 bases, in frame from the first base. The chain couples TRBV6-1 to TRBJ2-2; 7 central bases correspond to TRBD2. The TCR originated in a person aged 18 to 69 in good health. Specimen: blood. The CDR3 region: CASPGLLYTGELFF. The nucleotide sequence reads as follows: TGTGCCAGCCCGGGACTACTATACACCGGGGAGCTGTTTTTT.